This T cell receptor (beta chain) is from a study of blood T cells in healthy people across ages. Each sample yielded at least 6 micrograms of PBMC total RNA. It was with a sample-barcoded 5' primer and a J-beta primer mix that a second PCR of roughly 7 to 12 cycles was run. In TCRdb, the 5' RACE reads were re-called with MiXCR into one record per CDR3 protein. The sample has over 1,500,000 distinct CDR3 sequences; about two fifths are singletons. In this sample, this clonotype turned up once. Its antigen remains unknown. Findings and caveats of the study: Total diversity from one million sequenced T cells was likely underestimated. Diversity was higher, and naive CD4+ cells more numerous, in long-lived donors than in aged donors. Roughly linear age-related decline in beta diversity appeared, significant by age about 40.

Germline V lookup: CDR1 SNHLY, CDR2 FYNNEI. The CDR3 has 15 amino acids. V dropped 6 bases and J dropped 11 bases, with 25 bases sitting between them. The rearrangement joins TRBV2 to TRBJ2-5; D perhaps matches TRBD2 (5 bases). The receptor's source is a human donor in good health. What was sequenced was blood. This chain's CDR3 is CASSPSTGRDNEQYF. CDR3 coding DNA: TGTGCCAGCAGCCCCTCGACGGGGAGAGACAATGAGCAGTACTTC.